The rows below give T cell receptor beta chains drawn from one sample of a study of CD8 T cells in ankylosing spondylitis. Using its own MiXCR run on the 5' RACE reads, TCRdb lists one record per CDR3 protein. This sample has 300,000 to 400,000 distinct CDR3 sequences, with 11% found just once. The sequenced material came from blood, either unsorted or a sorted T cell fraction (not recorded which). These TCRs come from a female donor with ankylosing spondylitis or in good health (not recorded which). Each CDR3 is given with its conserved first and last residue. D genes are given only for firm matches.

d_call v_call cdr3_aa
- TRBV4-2 CASSQGRPDEQFF
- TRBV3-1 CASSHSATEAFF
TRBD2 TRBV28 CASSSLAGTYYNEQFF
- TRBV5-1 CASPWPDRNTEAFF
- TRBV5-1 CASMQVLAGANVLTF
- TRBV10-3 CAISEGNQPQHF
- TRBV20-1 CSAGPGHAGPSDTQYF
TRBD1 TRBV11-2 CASIPRSGTGIGYPGAGELFF
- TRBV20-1 CSAQGRMGNEQFF
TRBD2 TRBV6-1 CASSETGRAGDTQYF
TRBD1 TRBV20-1 CSASQGEGYTF
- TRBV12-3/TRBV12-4 CASSKDQSTVRSNQPQHF
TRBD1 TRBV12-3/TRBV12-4 CASRGQGQVPQYF
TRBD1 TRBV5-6 CASSFGQVLGNEQFF
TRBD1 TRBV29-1 CSVDSGTGRGETQYF
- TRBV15 CATSRDQGTLSRPTEAFF
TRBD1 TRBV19 CASSIQGDQPQHF
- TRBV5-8 CASSPSGLGVTIYF
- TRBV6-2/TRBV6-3 CASSYPDGSSYEQYF
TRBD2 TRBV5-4 CASSSGTNIHRPLSYEQYF
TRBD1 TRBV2 CASTLTGVQPQHF
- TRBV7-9 CASSGGRDNQPQHF
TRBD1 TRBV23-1 CASSSYRQGPGGRQPQHF
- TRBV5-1 CASSPQEAANNEQFF
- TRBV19 CATSIVGQALTQHF
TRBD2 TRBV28 CASSLGGRTQYF
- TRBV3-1 CASSQDFNTIYF
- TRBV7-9 CASSAGTELAKNIQYF
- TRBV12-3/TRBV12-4 CASSPDWAGELFF
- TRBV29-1 CSAGGLVNTEAFF
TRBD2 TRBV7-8 CASSFGTSGANQETQYF
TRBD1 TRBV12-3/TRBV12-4 CASSTTGAGQPQHF
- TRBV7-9 CASSPPSASYGYTF
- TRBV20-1 CSARDRRVREQYF
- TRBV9 CASSAGAVPMNTEAFF
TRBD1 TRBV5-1 CASSLDRDRFTDTQYF
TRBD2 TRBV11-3 CASSFETSSDTQYF
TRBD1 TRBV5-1 CASSVQPADRGDTGELFF
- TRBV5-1 CASSPSRAFSYEQYF
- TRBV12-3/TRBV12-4 CASSRGGDEQFF
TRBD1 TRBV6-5 CASNLGQGATDTQYF
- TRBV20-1 CSARDLAGGLFF
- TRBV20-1 CSAADTLGVPQHF
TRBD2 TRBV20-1 CCASGTSGRAGGEQFF
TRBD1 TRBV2 CTISPTGVHFRYYNEQFF